A single sample gave rise to the 12 T cell receptor beta chains below, sequenced in a study of control samples from healthy donors and cancer patients. Profiled with immunoSEQ multiplex PCR; TCRdb holds only in-frame clones, not every one. The top ten hold over 1.2% of the sample, which has some 220,000 clones, 85% to 95% seen once. The sequencing sample was made of blood. The source of these receptors is a man over 45 in good health.

The chain combines TRBV2 with TRBJ2-7; D may correspond to TRBD1 or TRBD2 (6 bases each). The CDR3 is made up of 17 amino acids. CDR1 is SNHLY, CDR2 FYNNEI, per germline. Trimming cost V 6 bases and J 3 bases, with 24 bases left between them. Here the CDR3 DNA reads TGTGCCAGCAGCGCCTCGGGGGCAGGTATAATCCACTACGAGCAGTACTTC. Translating it yields CASSASGAGIIHYEQYF.

The chain couples TRBV19 to TRBJ1-5, with 7 bases fitting TRBD1. The junction had 9 bases not matched to a gene; V was cut back by 6 bases and J by 4 bases. The CDR3 contains 15 residues. Germline CDR1 LNHDA, CDR2 SQIVND (reference sequence). CDR3 in DNA: TGTGCCAGTAGCCATAGGACAGGCGGTAATCAGCCCCAGCATTTT. Its translation: CASSHRTGGNQPQHF.

The chain links TRBV18 to TRBJ2-3; 16 nucleotides align to TRBD2. The J segment lost 11 bases and the V segment lost 5 bases, leaving 7 bases of the junction unmatched. CDR3 length equals 15 residues. Germline V gene lookup returns CDR1 KGHSH and CDR2 LQKENI. As DNA, the CDR3 is TGTGCCAGCTCATCGGGACTAGCGGGGGGGCATGGGCAGTATTTT. Its translation: CASSSGLAGGHGQYF.

The chain recombines TRBV7-2 with TRBJ2-3, with 9 bases aligning to TRBD2. The CDR3 has 17 amino acids. Germline trimming cut 3 bases from V and 3 bases from J; bases unmatched to any gene: 10. The V gene's germline CDR1 is SGHTA and CDR2 FQGNSA. The CDR3 nucleotides are TGTGCCAGCAGCTTGAGGGCGGGGGGGCCCCCTACAGATACGCAGTATTTT. Protein: CASSLRAGGPPTDTQYF.

The V gene is TRBV5-1, the J gene TRBJ2-1, with unresolved D. Looked up from germline, CDR1 is SGHRS and CDR2 is YFSETQ. The V end was cut by 4 bases, the J end by 4 bases, with 9 bases between. This CDR3 is built from 13 residues. The CDR3: CASSMDRYNEQFF. Here the CDR3 DNA reads TGCGCCAGCAGCATGGACCGTTACAATGAGCAGTTCTTC.

The V call is TRBV29-1, the J call TRBJ1-1, with a possible D match to TRBD1 (6 bases). Germline values: CDR1 SQVTM, CDR2 ANQGSEA. The CDR3 length is 14 residues. V was shortened by 6 bases and J by 3 bases, with 17 bases between the two germline ends. The CDR3 DNA sequence: TGCAGCGTCGGCCTCGCGACAGGAGACACTGAAGCTTTCTTT. Translated, it gives CSVGLATGDTEAFF.

The rearrangement links TRBV7-3 to TRBJ2-1; D may be TRBD1 (5 bases). This CDR3 contains 13 residues. V was shortened by 5 bases and J by 8 bases, with 13 bases between the two germline ends. Looked up from germline, CDR1 is SGHTA and CDR2 is FQGTGA. CDR3 in amino acids: CASSAVRGDEQFF. The CDR3 DNA sequence: TGTGCCAGCAGCGCCGTAAGGGGTGATGAGCAGTTCTTC.

The rearrangement links TRBV9 to TRBJ2-7; TRBD1 matches 10 bases. V dropped 3 bases and J dropped 2; count of bases not matched to a gene: 2. This CDR3 spans 14 amino acids. Per germline, CDR1 SGDLS and CDR2 YYNGEE. CDR3 bases: TGTGCCAGCAGCGAAGGACAGGGGGCCTACGAGCAGTACTTC. Protein sequence: CASSEGQGAYEQYF.

In this sample, this clone turned up a few times. V gene TRBV18 combines with J gene TRBJ1-3, with no clear D. This CDR3 spans 14 amino acids. Per the germline V gene, CDR1 is KGHSH and CDR2 is LQKENI. V lost 7 bases and J lost 1, with 11 bases in between. This CDR3 reads CASLGGLSGNTIYF. CDR3 DNA sequence: TGTGCCAGCTTAGGAGGGCTGTCTGGAAACACCATATATTTT.

The rearrangement joins TRBV28 to TRBJ2-2; no clear D. In germline, CDR1 is MDHEN, CDR2 SYDVKM. The CDR3 has 13 amino acids. Trimming shortened V by 8 bases and J by 0 bases, and 7 bases separated the two germline ends. The CDR3 DNA sequence: TGTGCCAGCCGGAGTGCGAACACCGGGGAGCTGTTTTTT. This codes for CASRSANTGELFF. The whole variable domain, remainder taken from reference TRBV28 and TRBJ2-2, is DVKVTQSSRYLVKRTGEKVFLECVQDMDHENMFWYRQDPGLGLRLIYFSYDVKMKEKGDIPEGYSVSREKKERFSLILESASTNQTSMYLCASRSANTGELFFGEGSRLTVL.

The chain joins TRBV18 to TRBJ2-5; 9 bases agree with TRBD2. Germline trimming cut 4 bases from V and 5 bases from J; bases unmatched to any gene: 5. The CDR3 spans 14 residues. Germline values: CDR1 KGHSH, CDR2 LQKENI. The CDR3 loop reads CASSLAGAGETQYF. The CDR3 DNA follows: TGTGCCAGCTCACTAGCGGGGGCCGGTGAGACCCAGTACTTC.

The chain has TRBV5-4 and TRBJ2-7; D is perhaps TRBD1 (6 bases). The CDR3 loop spans 15 amino acids. The V end lost 3 bases, the J end lost 2 bases, and 15 bases lay between the germline ends. Germline assignment: CDR1 SGHNT and CDR2 YYREEE (reference sequence). The CDR3 sequence: CASSSGQRETYEQYF. DNA of the CDR3: TGTGCCAGCAGCTCTGGACAGAGGGAGACCTACGAGCAGTACTTC.